This TCR beta chain was sequenced during a study of blood T cell repertoires in COVID-19. On the study more broadly: Sites in the United States, Italy and Spain provided acute and convalescent COVID-19 samples. T cells, B-cell-depleted T cells, or PBMCs provided the cDNA or gDNA that served as material.

CDR3 length: 16 amino acids. V trimming: 4 bases; J trimming: 8 bases; junction bases outside the gene matches: 10. Germline V lookup: CDR1 LNHNV, CDR2 YYDKDF (reference sequence). In the source study's methods: Estimates of nucleated cell counts were drawn from the amplification of reference gene primers. Profiled with immunoSEQ multiplex PCR; TCRdb holds only in-frame clones, not every one. That table supplies the V and J calls and clone size; D and trimming were determined from the DNA. The data hold about 220,000 clones, with 88% observed a single time. The receptor comes from a man aged 40-55 years with acute or convalescent COVID-19. The V and J genes are TRBV15 and TRBJ2-3; 12 nucleotides match TRBD2. The sequenced sample consisted of peripheral blood. The CDR3 DNA follows: TGTGCCACCAGCACCAGGACTAGCGGGGCCGTGGGTACGCAGTATTTT. It is translated as CATSTRTSGAVGTQYF.